The 15 T cell receptor beta chains in this list originate from one sample, sequenced in a study of blood T cells in healthy people across ages. The second PCR ran about 6 to 12 cycles with a sample-barcoded 5' primer and J-beta primers. TCRdb reprocessed the 5' RACE reads with MiXCR, giving one entry per CDR3 protein. The table shows approximately 1.5 million distinct CDR3 sequences, with around 35% occurring only once. Sequencing was carried out using blood. Every receptor here comes from a young woman in good health.

Worth noting for this clonotype: The junction does not match germline at one end; this may be a read error. This sequence joins TRBV7-2 and TRBJ1-2, with D possibly TRBD1 on 6 matching bases. The CDR3 consists of 20 residues. Germline V CDR1 and CDR2: SGHTA, FQGNSA. CDR3 protein: CASSVFAGAQLPAINYGHTF. CDR3 nucleotides: TGTGCCAGCAGCGTATTTGCGGGGGCACAACTGCCAGCGATTAACTATGGCCACACCTTC.

This rearrangement joins TRBV4-1 to TRBJ2-7; D gene unclear. Trimming removed 6 bases from V and 0 bases from J, with 12 bases in between. The CDR3 is 14 amino acids. Germline CDR1 and CDR2: MGHRA and YSYEKL. This CDR3 is CASRPLGHSYEQYF. CDR3 coding DNA: TGCGCCAGCAGGCCTTTGGGCCACTCCTACGAGCAGTACTTC.

J is TRBJ2-5 and V is TRBV3-1; tentatively, D is TRBD2 (6 bases). The DNA end lines up better with TRBJ2-7; the J call may be wrong. From germline, CDR1 is LGHDT and CDR2 YNNKEL (reference sequence). The CDR3 runs to 12 residues. CDR3 nucleotide sequence: TGTGCCAGCAGCCATCGGCGGGGCGAGCAGTACTTC. Amino acids: CASSHRRGEQYF.

There are a few counts of this clonotype. The chain couples TRBV5-6 to TRBJ2-6, with D possibly TRBD1 on 5 matching bases. V was clipped by 1 base and J by 4 bases, with 12 bases between them. Germline V gene lookup returns CDR1 SGHDT and CDR2 YYEEEE. CDR3 length: 16 residues. CDR3 loop: CASSLLTDTGANVLTF. The CDR3 DNA is TGTGCCAGCAGCTTGCTAACGGACACCGGGGCCAACGTCCTGACTTTC.

This clonotype was counted once. Being one base from a much bigger clone, this may be a read error. The genes are TRBV4-1 and TRBJ2-5, with D perhaps matching TRBD2 (6 bases). The CDR3 has 14 amino acids. CDR1 is MGHRA, CDR2 YSYEKL, per germline. Trimming shortened V by 3 bases and J by 11 bases, and 19 bases separated the two germline ends. Written as DNA, the CDR3 is TGCGCCAGCAGCCACTCGACTAGTTCCGGTGAGCAGTACTTC. This translates into CASSHSTSSGEQYF.

The chain recombines TRBV19 with TRBJ1-1; D is possibly TRBD1 (5 bases). The germline CDR1 and CDR2 sequences are LNHDA and SQIVND (reference sequence). The V end was cut by 7 bases, the J end by 6 bases, with 18 bases between. The CDR3 consists of 14 residues. The CDR3 loop is CASTHRRGVAEAFF. The DNA for the CDR3 is TGTGCCAGTACTCATAGGCGGGGGGTGGCTGAAGCTTTCTTT.

In this sample, this clonotype turned up many times. V is TRBV7-2 and J is TRBJ2-1; 8 bases line up with TRBD2. The CDR3 extends over 17 amino acids. Germline V gene sequence: CDR1 SGHTA, CDR2 FQGNSA. After removal of 4 bases from V and 0 bases from J, the junction contained 8 bases not matched to a gene. Here the CDR3 DNA reads TGTGCCAGCAGCTGGCTGGGCGGGGGGAGCTCCTACAATGAGCAGTTCTTC. Translating it yields CASSWLGGGSSYNEQFF. Based on the CDR3 plus reference TRBV7-2 and TRBJ2-1, the full variable domain is GAGVSQSPSNKVTEKGKDVELRCDPISGHTALYWYRQSLGQGLEFLIYFQGNSAPDKSGLPSDRFSAERTGGSVSTLTIQRTQQEDSAVYLCASSWLGGGSSYNEQFFGPGTRLTVL.

This clonotype was detected only a few times. The chain carries TRBV10-3 and TRBJ2-7, with 8 bases fitting TRBD1. Germline CDR1 is ENHRY and CDR2 is SYGVKD. After removal of 4 bases from V and 5 bases from J, the junction contained 4 bases not matched to a gene. This CDR3 has 13 amino acids. The CDR3 region has the DNA TGTGCCATCAGTGGTGGACAGGGCCACGAGCAGTACTTC. Translating gives CAISGGQGHEQYF.

This clonotype was recorded a few times. The chain recombines TRBV7-2 with TRBJ2-7, with 9 nucleotides matching TRBD2. The CDR3 consists of 14 residues. Losses at the gene ends were 5 bases for V and 8 bases for J; bases not matched to a gene: 10. In germline, CDR1 is SGHTA, CDR2 FQGNSA. CDR3: CASSLSSGGPKQYF. CDR3 nucleotides: TGTGCCAGCAGCCTTTCGAGCGGGGGGCCCAAGCAGTACTTC.

This clonotype was found a few times. The genes are TRBV27 and TRBJ2-3, with 9 bases that match TRBD2. The V segment lost 5 bases and the J segment 4 bases; nucleotides outside the gene matches: 10. Germline CDR1 MNHEY, CDR2 SMNVEV (reference sequence). CDR3 length: 16 amino acids. The CDR3 nucleotides read TGTGCCAGCAGTCGCACGGGGCGGGAGGGTCCAGATACGCAGTATTTT. This sequence encodes CASSRTGREGPDTQYF.

This clonotype occurred many times. The chain couples TRBV4-1 to TRBJ2-7; unclear D gene. Germline CDR1 is MGHRA and CDR2 is YSYEKL. V was shortened by 0 bases and J by 5 bases, with 5 bases between the two germline ends. The CDR3 has 12 amino acids. This CDR3 reads CASSQDRNEQYF. Written as DNA, the CDR3 is TGCGCCAGCAGCCAAGACAGGAACGAGCAGTACTTC.

In its sample, this clonotype was seen a few times. The rearrangement uses TRBV20-1 and TRBJ2-7; no reliable D call. The J call is uncertain, as TRBJ2-5 better fits the DNA end. The germline V gene has CDR1 DFQATT and CDR2 SNEGSKA (reference sequence). The CDR3 covers 12 residues. CDR3 nucleotide sequence: TGCAGTGCTAGGTGGGGTGTTGGGACCCAGTACTTC. Translated, it gives CSARWGVGTQYF.

The rearrangement uses TRBV28 and TRBJ2-7, with D possibly being TRBD1 (6 bases). V was trimmed by 8 bases and J by 0 bases, leaving 17 bases between them. This CDR3 region has 15 residues. Germline V lookup: CDR1 MDHEN, CDR2 SYDVKM. The CDR3 region has the DNA TGTGCCAGCGGGACCGCAGGGGACCTCTCCTACGAGCAGTACTTC. It translates to CASGTAGDLSYEQYF.

A few counts support this clonotype. The rearrangement links TRBV6-5 to TRBJ2-1; 11 bases align to TRBD2. Germline CDR1 is MNHEY and CDR2 is SVGAGI. The J segment lost 3 bases and the V segment lost 6 bases, leaving 4 bases of the junction unmatched. The CDR3 extends over 15 amino acids. The CDR3 DNA sequence: TGTGCCAGCAGACCTAGCGGGAGGTTCTACAATGAGCAGTTCTTC. It encodes CASRPSGRFYNEQFF.

This chain joins TRBV7-9 and TRBJ1-1; D uncertain. The V and J ends lost 0 bases and 10 bases respectively, with 12 bases between them. Germline V gives CDR1 SEHNR, CDR2 FQNEAQ (reference sequence). This CDR3 is built from 13 residues. The CDR3 loop is CASSLAQTSVAFF. CDR3 sequence (DNA): TGTGCCAGCAGCTTAGCGCAGACATCGGTAGCTTTCTTT.